The 14 T cell receptor beta chains reported below all come from one sample, sequenced in a study of cytotoxic CD8 clonotypes in ibrutinib-treated CLL. Clones were read by immunoSEQ multiplex PCR, and TCRdb kept only the in-frame ones, dropping some. The sample contains some 63,000 clones, less than 95% of which appear only once. The sample was PBMCs, taken after 12 months of ibrutinib treatment. The receptors derive from a human donor with chronic lymphocytic leukemia.

The V call is TRBV2, the J call TRBJ1-4, with 7 bases matching TRBD1. Germline lookup yields CDR1 SNHLY and CDR2 FYNNEI. Trimming removed 6 bases from V and 3 bases from J; junction bases left unmatched: 7. The CDR3 length is 15 residues. CDR3 bases: TGTGCCAGCAGGGAAACAGGGGTAGCTAATGAAAAACTGTTTTTT. Its protein product is CASRETGVANEKLFF.

The V and J genes are TRBV13 and TRBJ2-7; possible D gene TRBD2, 6 bases. The CDR3 covers 11 residues. The V end lost 3 bases, the J end lost 6 bases, and 6 bases lay between the germline ends. The V gene's germline CDR1 is PRHDT and CDR2 FYEKMQ (reference sequence). The CDR3 sequence is CASSLGGEQYF. Written as DNA, the CDR3 is TGTGCCAGCAGCTTGGGAGGCGAGCAGTACTTC. Looking up the rest from reference TRBV13 and TRBJ2-7 gives the full variable domain: AAGVIQSPRHLIKEKRETATLKCYPIPRHDTVYWYQQGPGQDPQFLISFYEKMQSDKGSIPDRFSAQQFSDYHSELNMSSLELGDSALYFCASSLGGEQYFGPGTRLTVT.

The chain carries TRBV10-3 and TRBJ1-6; TRBD1 matches at 10 bases. The CDR3 loop spans 13 amino acids. After removal of 10 bases from V and 7 bases from J, the junction contained 4 bases not matched to a gene. The germline CDR1 and CDR2 sequences are ENHRY and SYGVKD. The CDR3 DNA reads as TGTGCCACAGAGGACAGGGGGAATTCACCCCTCCACTTT. Translation: CATEDRGNSPLHF.

The count of this clone is one. The V call is TRBV19, the J call TRBJ1-2, with D uncertain. The CDR3 extends over 13 amino acids. The V and J ends lost 7 bases and 0 bases respectively, with 9 bases between them. Germline CDR1 and CDR2: LNHDA and SQIVND (reference sequence). CDR3 sequence: CASIGRTNYGYTF. The CDR3 bases are TGTGCCAGTATTGGACGAACTAACTATGGCTACACCTTC.

The chain is built from TRBV27 and TRBJ2-1, with D unclear. The length of the CDR3 is 14 residues. Germline V gives CDR1 MNHEY, CDR2 SMNVEV (reference sequence). Trimming left V 0 bases short and J 1 base short, with 4 bases between. The CDR3 loop reads CASSLSESYNEQFF. The DNA of the CDR3 is TGTGCCAGCAGTTTATCGGAATCCTACAATGAGCAGTTCTTC.

The J gene is TRBJ2-7, the V gene TRBV7-9, with a weak D call TRBD2 (5 bases). The CDR3 sequence is 12 residues long. From germline, CDR1 is SEHNR and CDR2 FQNEAQ (reference sequence). The V end lost 5 bases, the J end lost 2 bases, and 7 bases lay between the germline ends. The CDR3, as DNA: TGTGCCAGCAGCCCACTAGCCTACGAGCAGTACTTC. Translated, it gives CASSPLAYEQYF.

The CDR3 DNA is TGTGCCAGCAGCTTAGCGCCTTGGGGGGCAATGAGCAGCAATCAGCCCCAGCATTTT. Residues: CASSLAPWGAMSSNQPQHF. This chain uses TRBV7-9 with TRBJ1-5; D possibly corresponds to TRBD1 (6 bases). Trimming removed 0 bases at V and 1 base at J, with 19 bases between. Germline V gene data show CDR1 as SEHNR and CDR2 as FQNEAQ (reference sequence). This CDR3 spans 19 amino acids.

CDR3 residues: CASRTSMRNEAFF. The CDR3 DNA reads as TGTGCCAGCAGGACTTCCATGAGAAACGAAGCTTTCTTT. The rearrangement links TRBV28 to TRBJ1-1, with unresolved D. V was trimmed by 6 bases and J by 8 bases, leaving 16 bases between them. Per germline, CDR1 MDHEN and CDR2 SYDVKM. CDR3 length: 13 amino acids.

The J gene is TRBJ2-1, the V gene TRBV6-4; 8 bases match TRBD1. Germline-derived CDR1 and CDR2 are MRHNA and SNTAGT. CDR3 length: 15 amino acids. V trimming: 2 bases; J trimming: 5 bases; junction bases outside the gene matches: 5. The CDR3 loop is CASSDGRGRHNEQFF. The CDR3 region has the DNA TGTGCCAGCAGTGACGGCAGGGGGCGGCACAATGAGCAGTTCTTC.

CDR3 sequence reads: CASSRGTGPPYEQYF. In DNA form, the CDR3 reads TGTGCCAGCAGCCGTGGGACAGGGCCGCCGTACGAGCAGTACTTC. The V gene is TRBV7-3, the J gene TRBJ2-7; the match to TRBD1 covers 9 bases. CDR3 size: 15 residues. The germline CDR1 and CDR2 sequences are SGHTA and FQGTGA. The J segment lost 4 bases and the V segment lost 5 bases, leaving 9 bases of the junction unmatched.

V is TRBV12-2 and J is TRBJ2-6; no DNA check was done on the table's D call, TRBD1. TRBV12-2 is a pseudogene locus. The CDR3 consists of 19 residues. The CDR3, as DNA: TGTGCAAGTCGCTTGACAGGGCCTCCCCCGGGTCTCTGGGCCAACGTCCTGACTTTC. It translates to CASRLTGPPPGLWANVLTF.

The chain joins TRBV7-9 to TRBJ2-5, with D unclear. Germline lookup yields CDR1 SEHNR and CDR2 FQNEAQ (reference sequence). This CDR3 has 11 residues. Trimming cost V 4 bases and J 5 bases, with 5 bases left between them. CDR3 in amino acids: CASSSTETQYF. Written as DNA, the CDR3 is TGTGCCAGCAGCTCTACGGAGACCCAGTACTTC.

This clone was counted a single time. This chain links TRBV9 with TRBJ2-3, with D uncertain. Germline V CDR1 and CDR2: SGDLS, YYNGEE. The ends were cut back, 1 base at V and 4 bases at J, with 13 bases in the middle. CDR3 length equals 15 residues. CDR3 region: CASSVLSSAPDTQYF. The CDR3 DNA reads as TGTGCCAGCAGCGTACTCTCCTCGGCGCCAGATACGCAGTATTTT.

The chain links TRBV5-1 to TRBJ2-7; D tentatively fits TRBD1 or TRBD2 (5 bases each). V was clipped by 4 bases and J by 7 bases, with 18 bases between them. This CDR3 has 14 residues. Looked up from germline, CDR1 is SGHRS and CDR2 is YFSETQ. The CDR3: CASSRVLGVEEQYF. CDR3 bases: TGCGCCAGCAGCCGAGTATTGGGGGTAGAAGAGCAGTACTTC. Using reference TRBV5-1 and TRBJ2-7 for the parts outside the CDR3, the full variable domain is KAGVTQTPRYLIKTRGQQVTLSCSPISGHRSVSWYQQTPGQGLQFLFEYFSETQRNKGNFPGRFSGRQFSNSRSEMNVSTLELGDSALYLCASSRVLGVEEQYFGPGTRLTVT.